This T cell receptor beta chain was observed in a study of beta chain features in type 1 diabetes. General observations from the study: In every one of the four CD4+ subsets, TCRB CDR3s were moderately but significantly shorter in Type 1 diabetes patients. Whatever favoring of shorter templates PCR might show would apply equally to patients and controls. Cells that show high TCR expression could be over-represented by cDNA sequencing. Fewer insertions but more deletions were seen at VDJ junctions in type 1 diabetes patients.

The CDR3 consists of 16 residues. Trimming shortened V by 4 bases and J by 1 base, and 14 bases separated the two germline ends. The V gene's germline CDR1 is ENHRY and CDR2 SYGVKD. Sorted CD4+ subsets: naive, central memory, regulatory, stem cell-like memory (CD45RO/CCR7/CD25/CD127/CD95/CD27 panel). All of the isolated RNA was reverse transcribed, so expressed TCRB transcripts were sequenced. Produced via immunoSEQ multiplex PCR; TCRdb's table is partial and in-frame only. The sample includes about 660,000 clones, about 14% of them seen just once. Worth noting for this clone: Its antigen is currently unknown.

Sequenced input: naive CD4+ T cells from blood. This TCR came from a man between 18 and 35 years old with type 1 diabetes. This chain uses TRBV10-3 with TRBJ2-1; the D gene is possibly TRBD1 (6 bases). CDR3 protein: CAISANRVMSYNEQFF. DNA of the CDR3: TGTGCCATCAGTGCGAACAGGGTTATGTCCTACAATGAGCAGTTCTTC.